The clone carrying this T cell receptor (beta chain) was detected only a few times. This sample stems from a study of identical twins. cDNA carried unique molecular identifiers, and a universal primer site was added by template switching. TCRdb ran MiXCR on the 5' RACE reads and lists one entry per CDR3 protein. The data hold 700,000 or so distinct CDR3 sequences, with around 8.3% observed a single time. Looked up from germline, CDR1 is GTSNPN and CDR2 is SVGIG (reference sequence). V dropped 4 bases and J dropped 0 bases, with 16 bases sitting between them. This CDR3 spans 15 amino acids. The sample was also linked to a second study, of yellow fever vaccine responses in identical twins.

This sequence joins TRBV30 and TRBJ2-7, with D possibly being TRBD2 (6 bases). The source of this sequence is a woman younger than 30 in good health. The sample was PBMCs. CDR3 protein: CAWNRGRSLSYEQYF. CDR3 nucleotide sequence: TGTGCCTGGAACCGAGGGAGGTCACTCTCCTACGAGCAGTACTTC.